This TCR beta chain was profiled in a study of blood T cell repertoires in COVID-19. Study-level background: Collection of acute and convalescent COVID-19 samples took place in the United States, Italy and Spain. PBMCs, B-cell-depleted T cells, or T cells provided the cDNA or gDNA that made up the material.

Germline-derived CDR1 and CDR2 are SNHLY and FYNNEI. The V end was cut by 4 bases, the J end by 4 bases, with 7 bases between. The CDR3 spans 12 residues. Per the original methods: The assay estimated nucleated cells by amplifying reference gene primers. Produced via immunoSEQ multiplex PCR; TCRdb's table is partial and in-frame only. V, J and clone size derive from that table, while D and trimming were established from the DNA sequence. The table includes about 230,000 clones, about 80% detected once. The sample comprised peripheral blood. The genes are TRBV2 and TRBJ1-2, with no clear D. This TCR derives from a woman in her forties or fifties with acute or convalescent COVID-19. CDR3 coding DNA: TGTGCCAGCAGTGTGGGCGCCTATGGCTACACCTTC. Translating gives CASSVGAYGYTF.